This entry features one T cell receptor (beta chain) sequence. A read error may explain this, as a much larger clone is one base away. The CDR3 loop spans 12 amino acids. Germline V gene data show CDR1 as DFQATT and CDR2 as SNEGSKA (reference sequence). Trimming removed 1 base from V and 5 bases from J, with 6 bases in between. RNA transcripts were the source from which TCR beta CDR3 regions were amplified. Second-round multiplex PCR came after first-round RT-PCR with HTBI primers. Via MiXCR, TCRdb re-called the multiplex PCR reads, giving one row per CDR3 protein. The data contain about 1.2 million distinct CDR3 sequences, approximately 35% of them singletons. This record comes from a study of Graves' ophthalmopathy and Graves' hyperthyroidism.

The rearrangement links TRBV20-1 to TRBJ1-5; no reliable D call. Sample: peripheral blood or thyroid tissue (not recorded which). The clonotype comes from an adult man with Graves' hyperthyroidism. The DNA of the CDR3 is TGCAGTGCTAGAGGGGCAGATCAGCCCCAGCATTTT. Translation: CSARGADQPQHF.